The 16 T cell receptor beta chains listed next were all sequenced from one sample in a study of early T cells in non-severe SARS-CoV-2 infection. MiXCR, applied by TCRdb to the 5' RACE reads, yields one record per CDR3 protein. The sample contains about 48,000 distinct CDR3 sequences, around 7.7% of which appear only once. Sequences were obtained from whole blood. Source of these receptors: an adult who was a healthcare worker with PCR-confirmed SARS-CoV-2 infection or an uninfected control (not recorded which).

This clonotype was seen many times. The gene calls are TRBV7-8 and TRBJ1-2, with 7 bases that match TRBD1. CDR1 is SGHVS, CDR2 FQNEAQ, per germline. The CDR3 covers 14 residues. V was pared by 7 bases and J by 1 base, with 6 bases of the junction left unmatched. CDR3 nucleotide sequence: TGTGCCAGCACCGACAGGGACCTTAACTATGGCTACACCTTC. Amino acid sequence: CASTDRDLNYGYTF.

Ten or more counts support this clonotype. CDR3 in DNA: TGTGCCAGCAGCTTAACCGACAGGGCTGGCTACACCTTC. Protein product: CASSLTDRAGYTF. The chain is built from TRBV11-2 and TRBJ1-2, with 7 positions matching TRBD1. Germline V gives CDR1 SGHAT, CDR2 FQNNGV. The CDR3 is 13 residues long. After removal of 2 bases from V and 7 bases from J, the junction contained 4 bases not matched to a gene.

This clonotype appeared many times. This sequence joins TRBV20-1 and TRBJ1-3; D gene uncertain. CDR1 is DFQATT and CDR2 is SNEGSKA in the germline V gene (reference sequence). Trimming left V 3 bases short and J 0 bases short, with 12 bases between. CDR3 length equals 15 residues. The CDR3 is CSASGGRNSGNTIYF. CDR3 nucleotide sequence: TGCAGTGCTAGTGGCGGACGGAACTCTGGAAACACCATATATTTT.

In its sample, this clonotype was seen many times. The CDR3 coding sequence is TGTGCCAGCAGTTTCCCAGGGGTATTGACCAAAAACATTCAGTACTTC. It yields the protein CASSFPGVLTKNIQYF. This chain uses TRBV12-3 or TRBV12-4 with TRBJ2-4; D is possibly TRBD1 (6 bases). V dropped 3 bases and J dropped 2 bases, with 14 bases sitting between them. CDR3 length equals 16 residues.

This clonotype came up many times. The V call is TRBV9, the J call TRBJ2-1, with a possible D match to TRBD2 (5 bases). Deletions cut 0 bases from V and 3 bases from J, with 10 bases between. There are 15 residues in the CDR3. Germline V lookup: CDR1 SGDLS, CDR2 YYNGEE. CDR3 region: CASSVERVDYNEQFF. The CDR3 DNA is TGTGCCAGCAGCGTAGAGAGGGTGGACTACAATGAGCAGTTCTTC.

This clonotype was counted ten times or more. The chain couples TRBV12-3 or TRBV12-4 to TRBJ2-1, with D hard to call. The V gene lost 5 bases and the J gene lost 7 bases, with 3 bases spanning the gap. This CDR3 region has 10 residues. In nucleotides, the CDR3 is TGTGCCAGCAGTATTAATGAGCAGTTCTTC. It specifies CASSINEQFF.

This clonotype has a count of ten or more. The chain recombines TRBV29-1 with TRBJ1-2, with D possibly TRBD1 on 6 matching bases. Trimming removed 1 base at V and 2 bases at J, with 8 bases between. The CDR3 length is 13 residues. Germline V gene lookup returns CDR1 SQVTM and CDR2 ANQGSEA. The CDR3, as DNA: TGCAGCGTTGAAGGGACAGAAAACTATGGCTACACCTTC. Translation gives CSVEGTENYGYTF.

There are many counts of this clonotype. This chain joins TRBV2 and TRBJ2-1; 7 bases match TRBD1. The germline CDR1 and CDR2 sequences are SNHLY and FYNNEI. The CDR3 extends over 16 amino acids. Losses at the gene ends were 8 bases for V and 0 bases for J; bases not matched to a gene: 10. The CDR3 nucleotides are TGTGCCAGCTTAGGGACAGTTCGAAGCTCCTACAATGAGCAGTTCTTC. Protein: CASLGTVRSSYNEQFF.

This clonotype has ten or more counts. The chain recombines TRBV29-1 with TRBJ2-2; 7 bases are a match to TRBD1. The germline V gene encodes CDR1 SQVTM and CDR2 ANQGSEA. V lost 5 bases to trimming and J lost 3 bases; unmatched junction nucleotides: 6. The length of the CDR3 is 14 residues. CDR3 sequence (DNA): TGCAGCGTTCAGGGGGTCCCGGACACCGGGGAGCTGTTTTTT. Protein product: CSVQGVPDTGELFF.

This clonotype has a count of ten or more. The rearrangement joins TRBV28 to TRBJ1-5; D not certain. From germline, CDR1 is MDHEN and CDR2 SYDVKM. V lost 3 bases, J lost 5 bases, and 8 bases lay in between. CDR3 length equals 13 residues. The chain's CDR3 is CASSFASHQPQHF. CDR3 DNA: TGTGCCAGCAGTTTTGCAAGTCATCAGCCCCAGCATTTT.

The CDR3, as DNA: TGTGCCAGCAGCCAAGATCCGACAGGGAAGGGGAAACTGTTTTTT. As protein: CASSQDPTGKGKLFF. This chain joins TRBV3-1 and TRBJ1-4; 7 bases line up with TRBD1. From germline, CDR1 is LGHDT and CDR2 YNNKEL (reference sequence). CDR3 length: 15 amino acids. After removal of 0 bases from V and 11 bases from J, the junction contained 9 bases not matched to a gene.

This clonotype was seen many times. This chain uses TRBV12-3 or TRBV12-4 with TRBJ1-1; D call uncertain. Trimming shortened V by 6 bases and J by 4 bases, and 18 bases separated the two germline ends. The CDR3 totals 15 residues. The CDR3 region is CASSSDPPVPTEAFF. In DNA, the CDR3 is TGTGCCAGCAGCTCAGATCCCCCCGTCCCCACTGAAGCTTTCTTT.

This clonotype was seen many times. The chain links TRBV6-2 or TRBV6-3 to TRBJ2-1; 9 bases line up with TRBD2. Germline V gene data show CDR1 as MNHEY and CDR2 as SVGEGT. V gave up 4 bases and J gave up 3 bases; unmatched junction bases: 7. This CDR3 spans 16 amino acids. The CDR3 coding sequence is TGTGCCAGCAGTTCAGCACTAGCGGGCGACTACAATGAGCAGTTCTTC. This sequence encodes CASSSALAGDYNEQFF.

This clonotype was seen more than once but under ten times. The V gene is TRBV6-1, the J gene TRBJ1-4; possible D gene TRBD1, 5 bases. This CDR3 is built from 16 residues. Germline V gives CDR1 MNHNS, CDR2 SASEGT. V lost 6 bases, J lost 1 base, and 15 bases lay in between. DNA for the CDR3: TGTGCCAGCAGCGGACAACCGGGACGAACTAATGAAAAACTGTTTTTT. Residues: CASSGQPGRTNEKLFF.

This clonotype appeared many times. This chain connects TRBV5-1 to TRBJ2-1, with 10 bases that match TRBD2. The trim removed 2 bases at V and 7 bases at J, leaving 9 bases unmatched. Per the germline V gene, CDR1 is SGHRS and CDR2 is YFSETQ. This CDR3 is 16 amino acids long. The CDR3 reads CASSLMASGGQNEQFF. CDR3 nucleotides: TGCGCCAGCAGCTTAATGGCTAGCGGGGGACAGAATGAGCAGTTCTTC.

The rearrangement joins TRBV27 to TRBJ2-1; the match to TRBD2 covers 10 bases. Losses at the gene ends were 0 bases for V and 7 bases for J; bases not matched to a gene: 3. The germline CDR1 and CDR2 sequences are MNHEY and SMNVEV (reference sequence). CDR3 length equals 15 residues. CDR3 DNA: TGTGCCAGCAGTTTATCTAGCGGGGGGCTTAATGAGCAGTTCTTC. It is translated as CASSLSSGGLNEQFF.